Listed here are 8 T cell receptor beta chains from one sample, sequenced in a study of blood T cells in healthy people across ages. With a J-beta primer mix and a sample-barcoded 5' primer, a second PCR ran 7 to 11 cycles. MiXCR, applied by TCRdb to the 5' RACE reads, yields one record per CDR3 protein. Counted here are 1.5 million to 2 million distinct CDR3 sequences, about 39% occurring once; the ten biggest clones make up roughly 23%. The sample consisted of blood. These receptors came from a human donor in good health.

As to this clonotype: This may come from a read error, since a much larger clone is one base off. The chain carries TRBV5-1 and TRBJ2-4; D possibly matches TRBD1 or TRBD2 (5 bases each). This CDR3 is built from 14 residues. V was cut by 4 bases and J by 7 bases, with 15 bases left in between. Germline V gives CDR1 SGHRS, CDR2 YFSETQ. This CDR3 is CASSRTTRDNIQYF. CDR3 DNA sequence: TGCGCCAGCAGCCGGACCACAAGGGACAACATTCAGTACTTC.

In its sample, this clonotype was seen a few times. The J gene is TRBJ2-5, the V gene TRBV29-1, with D perhaps matching TRBD2 (5 bases). V lost 7 bases to trimming and J lost 5 bases, with 14 bases between them. The CDR3 is 12 amino acids. The germline gives CDR1 SQVTM, CDR2 ANQGSEA. As DNA, the CDR3 is TGCAGCGACCACCTAGGCGGGGAGACCCAGTACTTC. It encodes CSDHLGGETQYF.

This chain connects TRBV29-1 to TRBJ2-5, with 11 bases lining up with TRBD2. This CDR3 has 17 amino acids. The junction had 12 bases not matched to a gene; V was cut back by 0 bases and J by 6 bases. CDR1 is SQVTM, CDR2 ANQGSEA, per germline. Written as DNA, the CDR3 is TGCAGCGTTGAAGATCCGCTTACTAGCGGGGGACCCAAGACCCAGTACTTC. This codes for CSVEDPLTSGGPKTQYF.

The sample holds a few counts of this clonotype. The rearrangement joins TRBV5-1 to TRBJ2-3; 8 bases fit TRBD1. V dropped 8 bases and J dropped 2; count of bases not matched to a gene: 10. This CDR3 comprises 15 residues. The germline CDR1 and CDR2 sequences are SGHRS and YFSETQ. The CDR3 nucleotides read TGCGCCAGTCACACCGGGACAGGCCACACAGATACGCAGTATTTT. As protein: CASHTGTGHTDTQYF.

Comments on this clonotype: Its ends do not fully match the called genes, so a read error is possible. In DNA, the CDR3 is TGTGCCAGCAGCTTAGCGGTAGGGGCTAAGTATGGCTACACCTTC. Residues: CASSLAVGAKYGYTF. V and J are TRBV7-2 and TRBJ1-2, with D possibly matching TRBD1 (5 bases). The CDR3 loop spans 15 amino acids. CDR1 is SGHTA and CDR2 is FQGNSA in the germline V gene.

On this clonotype: Because it lacks the conserved phenylalanine or tryptophan at the end, this CDR3 is likely a read error. V gene TRBV9 combines with J gene TRBJ2-1, with D perhaps assigned TRBD1 or TRBD2 (6 bases each). V lost 3 bases to trimming and J lost 4 bases, with 17 bases between them. The germline V gene has CDR1 SGDLS and CDR2 YYNGEE. This CDR3 region has 16 residues. The DNA for the CDR3 is TGTGCCAGCAGCGGTGGGGCGGGGACACTATACAATGAGCAGTTCGTC. Amino acid sequence: CASSGGAGTLYNEQFV.

The gene calls are TRBV20-1 and TRBJ1-2; D possibly corresponds to TRBD1 (6 bases). This CDR3 contains 18 residues. Trimming removed 2 bases from V and 3 bases from J, with 25 bases in between. Germline values: CDR1 DFQATT, CDR2 SNEGSKA (reference sequence). The CDR3: CSARSGLPSLKGDYGYTF. The DNA for the CDR3 is TGCAGTGCTAGATCGGGACTGCCAAGCCTTAAGGGGGACTATGGCTACACCTTC.

The chain uses TRBV30 and TRBJ1-6, with a tentative D call TRBD1 (5 bases). The CDR3 is 16 amino acids. V shed 2 bases and J shed 0 bases, with 11 bases lying between them. Germline CDR1 is GTSNPN and CDR2 is SVGIG (reference sequence). CDR3 in amino acids: CAWSTGGSSYNSPLHF. The CDR3 nucleotides read TGTGCCTGGAGTACAGGCGGCAGCTCCTATAATTCACCCCTCCACTTT.